The 20 T cell receptor beta chains reported below all come from one sample, sequenced in a study of blood T cell repertoires in COVID-19. Profiling relied on immunoSEQ multiplex PCR, and the TCRdb table lists in-frame clones only, not all of them. The data contain about 220,000 clones, around 82% of them seen just once; the ten biggest clones take up around 2.7%. The specimen was peripheral blood. These receptors were collected from a woman in her twenties or thirties who had recovered from COVID-19.

V is TRBV5-1 and J is TRBJ2-5, with TRBD2 matching 8 bases. CDR3 size: 15 residues. The trim removed 5 bases at V and 4 bases at J, leaving 10 bases unmatched. Per germline, CDR1 SGHRS and CDR2 YFSETQ. In nucleotides, the CDR3 is TGCGCCAGCAGGGTTTGGACTAGCCCCAGAGAGACCCAGTACTTC. It is translated as CASRVWTSPRETQYF.

This clone was seen a single time. The chain links TRBV5-6 to TRBJ1-6; 7 bases are shared with TRBD1. The V gene's germline CDR1 is SGHDT and CDR2 YYEEEE. The length of the CDR3 is 15 residues. The V and J ends lost 5 bases and 7 bases, in that order; junction bases with no gene match: 9. The CDR3 loop is CASSWLTGWNSPLHF. The CDR3 nucleotides are TGTGCCAGCAGTTGGTTGACAGGGTGGAATTCACCCCTCCACTTT.

This sequence joins TRBV2 and TRBJ1-1; TRBD1 matches at 8 bases. Germline V CDR1 and CDR2: SNHLY, FYNNEI. The V segment lost 5 bases and the J segment 4 bases; nucleotides outside the gene matches: 6. This CDR3 has 14 residues. DNA of the CDR3: TGTGCCAGCAGTAGACCGACAGGGGTCACTGAAGCTTTCTTT. Protein: CASSRPTGVTEAFF.

V is TRBV13 and J is TRBJ2-2, with D uncertain. V was clipped by 3 bases and J by 5 bases, with 10 bases between them. The CDR3 extends over 14 amino acids. The V gene's germline CDR1 is PRHDT and CDR2 FYEKMQ (reference sequence). CDR3 DNA sequence: TGTGCCAGCAGCTTTAAAGAGCTAACCGGGGAGCTGTTTTTT. Translation gives CASSFKELTGELFF.

The genes are TRBV9 and TRBJ2-6, with 8 bases fitting TRBD1. Germline CDR1 is SGDLS and CDR2 is YYNGEE. This CDR3 is 17 amino acids long. V was clipped by 7 bases and J by 0 bases; unmatched bases: 9. CDR3: CASYGRGLNSGANVLTF. CDR3 coding DNA: TGTGCCAGCTACGGCAGGGGGCTGAACTCTGGGGCCAACGTCCTGACTTTC.

The chain has TRBV11-1 and TRBJ2-7; D possibly corresponds to TRBD1 (5 bases). With 5 bases removed from V and 2 bases from J, the gap between germline ends came to 13 bases. CDR1 is SGHAT, CDR2 FQDESV, per germline (reference sequence). The CDR3 spans 14 residues. Here the CDR3 DNA reads TGTGCCAGCAGCCGAGCGAGCAGGGCCTACGAGCAGTACTTC. It is translated as CASSRASRAYEQYF.

The rearrangement joins TRBV19 to TRBJ2-5; D gene ambiguous. CDR1 is LNHDA, CDR2 SQIVND, per germline (reference sequence). V was pared by 6 bases and J by 2 bases, with 4 bases between. The CDR3 length is 11 residues. CDR3 sequence (DNA): TGTGCCAGTAGCTTACAAGAGACCCAGTACTTC. Translation gives CASSLQETQYF.

This sequence joins TRBV27 and TRBJ2-7; D unclear. Germline V lookup: CDR1 MNHEY, CDR2 SMNVEV (reference sequence). V lost 6 bases and J 0 bases, leaving 12 bases between the germline ends. This CDR3 region has 14 residues. The CDR3 DNA is TGTGCCAGCAGCCTCAAACCCTACTCCTACGAGCAGTACTTC. Residues: CASSLKPYSYEQYF.

This clone has a handful of counts. The chain combines TRBV3-1 (or the pseudogene TRBV3-2) with TRBJ2-7; 7 bases agree with TRBD1. Germline V gives CDR1 LGHDT, CDR2 YNNKEL (reference sequence). The CDR3 consists of 15 residues. V lost 3 bases, J lost 0 bases, and 5 bases stayed unmatched. The chain's CDR3 is CASSQRDRFSYEQYF. The CDR3 DNA follows: TGTGCCAGCAGCCAGAGGGACAGATTCTCCTACGAGCAGTACTTC.

This chain connects TRBV20-1 to TRBJ1-4, with D unresolved. Germline CDR1 DFQATT, CDR2 SNEGSKA (reference sequence). V shed 6 bases and J shed 5 bases, with 7 bases lying between them. The CDR3 length is 11 residues. The CDR3 loop is CSAWLNEKLFF. The CDR3 nucleotides read TGCAGTGCCTGGCTCAATGAAAAACTGTTTTTT.

The V call is TRBV5-5, the J call TRBJ2-7; TRBD1 matches 7 bases. V lost 4 bases, J lost 3 bases, and 7 bases stayed unmatched. CDR3 size: 14 residues. CDR1 is SGHKS, CDR2 YYEKEE, per germline (reference sequence). The CDR3 region has the DNA TGTGCCAGCAGCATAAGACAGGGTGACTACGAGCAGTACTTC. It codes for CASSIRQGDYEQYF.

The chain is built from TRBV5-6 and TRBJ1-5; D perhaps matches TRBD1 (6 bases). V dropped 6 bases and J dropped 6 bases, with 19 bases sitting between them. The CDR3 covers 15 residues. Per the germline V gene, CDR1 is SGHDT and CDR2 is YYEEEE. As DNA, the CDR3 is TGTGCCAGCACCCAGGGAGGGGGAGAGGGTCAGCCCCAGCATTTT. Its translation: CASTQGGGEGQPQHF.

This clone appeared a single time. This chain links TRBV5-1 with TRBJ2-1, with D perhaps TRBD2 (5 bases). Looked up from germline, CDR1 is SGHRS and CDR2 is YFSETQ. This CDR3 comprises 15 residues. Trimming stripped 4 bases from V and 8 bases from J, with 19 bases between. In DNA form, the CDR3 reads TGCGCCAGCAGCGCTGGACCCTCGGCGGGCGATGAGCAGTTCTTC. Translated, it gives CASSAGPSAGDEQFF.

V gene TRBV21-1 combines with J gene TRBJ2-7; TRBD1, the table's D call, lacks a check against the DNA. TRBV21-1 is designated a pseudogene. This CDR3 is 14 amino acids long. This CDR3 reads CASSRGRVPHEQYF. CDR3 DNA: TGTGCCAGCAGCAGGGGCAGGGTACCCCACGAGCAGTACTTC.

The chain joins TRBV7-9 to TRBJ1-1; D is unresolved. The CDR3 is made up of 16 amino acids. The germline gives CDR1 SEHNR, CDR2 FQNEAQ (reference sequence). Trimming shortened V by 5 bases and J by 3 bases, and 19 bases separated the two germline ends. CDR3 sequence (DNA): TGTGCCAGCAGCCTACGGGGTGTGAGGTTGGACACTGAAGCTTTCTTT. Its protein is CASSLRGVRLDTEAFF.

The rearrangement links TRBV5-1 to TRBJ1-3; tentative D call: TRBD1 (5 bases). With 2 bases removed from V and 0 bases from J, the gap between germline ends came to 9 bases. Germline V gene lookup returns CDR1 SGHRS and CDR2 YFSETQ. This CDR3 is built from 15 residues. The DNA for the CDR3 is TGCGCCAGCAGCTTTCCCAGGGACTCTGGAAACACCATATATTTT. This encodes CASSFPRDSGNTIYF. The full variable domain, completed using reference TRBV5-1 and TRBJ1-3, is KAGVTQTPRYLIKTRGQQVTLSCSPISGHRSVSWYQQTPGQGLQFLFEYFSETQRNKGNFPGRFSGRQFSNSRSEMNVSTLELGDSALYLCASSFPRDSGNTIYFGEGSWLTVV.

This chain links TRBV30 with TRBJ2-3; no definite D call. V was cut by 0 bases and J by 6 bases, with 4 bases left in between. The CDR3 spans 11 residues. CDR1 GTSNPN and CDR2 SVGIG come from the germline V gene (reference sequence). The CDR3 loop is CAWSVSDTQYF. In nucleotides, the CDR3 is TGTGCCTGGAGTGTATCTGATACGCAGTATTTT. The full variable domain, with the rest looked up from reference TRBV30 and TRBJ2-3, is SQTIHQWPATLVQPVGSPLSLECTVEGTSNPNLYWYRQAAGRGLQLLFYSVGIGQISSEVPQNLSASRPQDRQFILSSKKLLLSDSGFYLCAWSVSDTQYFGPGTRLTVL.

The chain couples TRBV7-9 to TRBJ2-3, with D perhaps TRBD1 (7 bases). The CDR3 is 16 amino acids. In germline, CDR1 is SEHNR, CDR2 FQNEAQ (reference sequence). Trimming shortened V by 2 bases and J by 2 bases, and 14 bases separated the two germline ends. CDR3 residues: CASSLNGGQHTDTQYF. For the CDR3, the DNA is TGTGCCAGCAGCTTAAACGGGGGACAGCACACAGATACGCAGTATTTT.

The chain joins TRBV7-3 to TRBJ2-3; 10 nucleotides line up with TRBD2. The junction had 6 bases not matched to a gene; V was cut back by 5 bases and J by 4 bases. The CDR3 length is 15 residues. The germline V gene encodes CDR1 SGHTA and CDR2 FQGTGA. CDR3 DNA: TGTGCCAGCAGCCGGCTAGCGGGAGAACCAGATACGCAGTATTTT. Its translation is CASSRLAGEPDTQYF.

The V gene is TRBV29-1, the J gene TRBJ2-5, with TRBD2 matching 13 bases. V lost 5 bases to trimming and J lost 4 bases; unmatched junction nucleotides: 7. The CDR3 runs 15 residues. Germline lookup yields CDR1 SQVTM and CDR2 ANQGSEA. CDR3 region: CSVYRTSGSRETQYF. The CDR3 DNA reads as TGCAGCGTTTACCGGACTAGCGGGAGTCGAGAGACCCAGTACTTC.